The rows below give T cell receptor beta chains drawn from one sample of a study of radiation and T cells in renal cell carcinoma. The method was immunoSEQ multiplex PCR; TCRdb's version includes in-frame clones alone and lacks a portion of them. The sample includes 15,000 or so clones, approximately 56% of them seen just once. The sample was tumor tissue, taken from a patient whose treatment was nephrectomy without radiotherapy. These TCRs come from a man between 40 and 49 years old with renal cell carcinoma. Each CDR3 is given with its conserved first and last residue. Fields, in order: CDR3 DNA, CDR3 protein, clone size, V gene, J gene, D gene. D genes are given only for firm matches. Rows give clone size only sometimes, using once, few, many, or a class for an expanded clone.

DNA: TGTGCCAGCGGACGGGACAGGATAGACTATGGCTACACCTTC; CDR3: CASGRDRIDYGYTF; size: medium-sized; V: TRBV9; J: TRBJ1-2; D: TRBD1
DNA: TGTGCCAGCAGTTTGACTAGCTTCCACGAGCAGTACTTC; CDR3: CASSLTSFHEQYF; size: NA; V: TRBV6-5; J: TRBJ2-7; D: TRBD2
DNA: TGTGCCAGCAGTGCAATCGACAGGGACTATGGCTACACCTTC; CDR3: CASSAIDRDYGYTF; size: few; V: TRBV6-1; J: TRBJ1-2; D: TRBD1
DNA: TGTGCCAGCAGCGTAACTCAGGGGAGCGAGCAGTACTTC; CDR3: CASSVTQGSEQYF; size: NA; V: TRBV9; J: TRBJ2-7; D: NA
DNA: TGTGCCACCAGCTGGGGACAGGAGCACACTGAAGCTTTCTTT; CDR3: CATSWGQEHTEAFF; size: NA; V: TRBV15; J: TRBJ1-1; D: TRBD1
DNA: TGTGCCATAGGCGGGGTAGCCTACAATGAGCAGTTCTTC; CDR3: CAIGGVAYNEQFF; size: NA; V: TRBV7-8; J: TRBJ2-1; D: NA
DNA: TGTGCCAGCAGCTTAGTCGGAGGGCGCAATGAGCAGTTCTTC; CDR3: CASSLVGGRNEQFF; size: few; V: TRBV7-9; J: TRBJ2-1; D: NA
DNA: TGTGCCAGCAGCTTATTCCCCAGTGGGAACACTGAAGCTTTCTTT; CDR3: CASSLFPSGNTEAFF; size: few; V: TRBV7-3; J: TRBJ1-1; D: NA
DNA: TGCGCCAGCAGCCAGGGGAGACAGAACACTGAAGCTTTCTTT; CDR3: CASSQGRQNTEAFF; size: NA; V: TRBV4-3; J: TRBJ1-1; D: NA
DNA: TGTGCCAGCAGCTTAACAGGGGCTGGCCTTCAGCCCCAGCATTTT; CDR3: CASSLTGAGLQPQHF; size: NA; V: TRBV5-6; J: TRBJ1-5; D: TRBD1
DNA: TGTGCCAGCAGCGGACTAGAAGAGACCCAGTACTTC; CDR3: CASSGLEETQYF; size: NA; V: TRBV7-9; J: TRBJ2-5; D: TRBD2
DNA: TGTGCCAGCAGTCTAGGGAAGGGATCGGAAAAACTGTTTTTT; CDR3: CASSLGKGSEKLFF; size: NA; V: TRBV6-6; J: TRBJ1-4; D: NA
DNA: TGTGCCAGCTCCGTCGTGGGGCGGAACACTGAAGCTTTCTTT; CDR3: CASSVVGRNTEAFF; size: few; V: TRBV18; J: TRBJ1-1; D: NA
DNA: TGCGCCAGCAACTCCGGGACAGGGTTTATATCAGGTGGCTACACCTTC; CDR3: CASNSGTGFISGGYTF; size: hyperexpanded; V: TRBV5-1; J: TRBJ1-2; D: TRBD1
DNA: TGTGCCACCAGCACCGGAGGGAGCTCCTACAATGAGCAGTTCTTC; CDR3: CATSTGGSSYNEQFF; size: NA; V: TRBV15; J: TRBJ2-1; D: NA
DNA: TGTGCCAGTAGTATGAGGATCTTATATGGCTACACCTTC; CDR3: CASSMRILYGYTF; size: once; V: TRBV19; J: TRBJ1-2; D: NA
DNA: TGCAGTGCTAGAACTACCTACGAGCAGTACTTC; CDR3: CSARTTYEQYF; size: few; V: TRBV20-1; J: TRBJ2-7; D: NA
DNA: TGCGCCAGCAGCTTGGAGGGTCACCTTGAAGCTTTCTTT; CDR3: CASSLEGHLEAFF; size: NA; V: TRBV5-1; J: TRBJ1-1; D: NA
DNA: TGTGCCAGCAGCTTAGTGAGCGGCAGGGTAACTGAAGCTTTCTTT; CDR3: CASSLVSGRVTEAFF; size: medium-sized; V: TRBV7-9; J: TRBJ1-1; D: NA
DNA: TGCAGTGCTAGGGCCGTGGTTGAGCAGTTCTTC; CDR3: CSARAVVEQFF; size: once; V: TRBV20-1; J: TRBJ2-1; D: NA
DNA: TGTGCCACCAGCCCGAGTTTCTCCTACGAGCAGTACTTC; CDR3: CATSPSFSYEQYF; size: once; V: TRBV15; J: TRBJ2-7; D: NA
DNA: TGTGCCAGCAGCTACCGGGGGACAGGGGGGTCCTCCTACAATGAGCAGTTCTTC; CDR3: CASSYRGTGGSSYNEQFF; size: NA; V: TRBV7-2; J: TRBJ2-1; D: TRBD1
DNA: TGTGCCAGCAGCCTCGGAGGTGGGGCCGAGCAGTACTTC; CDR3: CASSLGGGAEQYF; size: NA; V: TRBV11-3; J: TRBJ2-7; D: NA
DNA: TGCGCCAGCAGCCTGCGTCTAGCGGGGAATTACGAGCAGTACTTC; CDR3: CASSLRLAGNYEQYF; size: NA; V: TRBV5-1; J: TRBJ2-7; D: TRBD2
DNA: TGTGCCAGTGGGGGTGGAAATGAGCAGTTCTTC; CDR3: CASGGGNEQFF; size: once; V: TRBV19; J: TRBJ2-1; D: NA
DNA: TGTGCCAGCAGTCAACAGGGTTTCGGGGAGCTGTTTTTT; CDR3: CASSQQGFGELFF; size: many; V: TRBV6-8; J: TRBJ2-2; D: NA
DNA: TGTGCCAGCAGCCCGGACACCCATGAGCAGTTCTTC; CDR3: CASSPDTHEQFF; size: NA; V: TRBV7-6; J: TRBJ2-1; D: NA
DNA: TGTGCCAGCAGCTCCTCAGGGACACAAAATCAAGCTTTCTTT; CDR3: CASSSSGTQNQAFF; size: NA; V: TRBV7-9; J: TRBJ1-1; D: NA
DNA: TGTGCCAGCCGGGGGCCCGAGAACACCGGGGAGCTGTTTTTT; CDR3: CASRGPENTGELFF; size: NA; V: TRBV7-9; J: TRBJ2-2; D: NA
DNA: TGCGCCAGCAGCTTGATGGACGGTGCCGAAAAACTGTTTTTT; CDR3: CASSLMDGAEKLFF; size: NA; V: TRBV5-1; J: TRBJ1-4; D: NA
DNA: TGTGCCAGTAGTATAGATCCTCCAGACATGAACACTGAAGCTTTCTTT; CDR3: CASSIDPPDMNTEAFF; size: NA; V: TRBV19; J: TRBJ1-1; D: NA
DNA: TGCAGTGCTAGGGACTACCTCGCTTTCTTT; CDR3: CSARDYLAFF; size: once; V: TRBV20-1; J: TRBJ1-1; D: NA
DNA: TGTGCCAGCAGCCGCCCACTAGCGGGGGGGTACAATGAGCAGTTCTTC; CDR3: CASSRPLAGGYNEQFF; size: few; V: TRBV5-6; J: TRBJ2-1; D: TRBD2
DNA: TGTGCCAGCAGTTACGGAGGGTTCGGCACTGAAGCTTTCTTT; CDR3: CASSYGGFGTEAFF; size: NA; V: TRBV6-6; J: TRBJ1-1; D: NA
DNA: TGTGCCAGCAGCCCCCAGCGGGGGGGCAGAGATACGCAGTATTTT; CDR3: CASSPQRGGRDTQYF; size: NA; V: TRBV7-2; J: TRBJ2-3; D: TRBD2
DNA: TGCAGCGGCTTCCGGGACTACCATGAGCAGTTCTTC; CDR3: CSGFRDYHEQFF; size: NA; V: TRBV29-1; J: TRBJ2-1; D: TRBD2
DNA: TGCGCCAGCAGCTTTGCGGGGGGGGGCACAGATACGCAGTATTTT; CDR3: CASSFAGGGTDTQYF; size: NA; V: TRBV5-1; J: TRBJ2-3; D: TRBD2
DNA: TGCAGCGTTGGCAAAGAGAAGGGGGGCCGGAGCACTGAAGCTTTCTTT; CDR3: CSVGKEKGGRSTEAFF; size: NA; V: TRBV29-1; J: TRBJ1-1; D: NA
DNA: TGCGCCAGCAGCTTGGCGCGCACAGATACGCAGTATTTT; CDR3: CASSLARTDTQYF; size: NA; V: TRBV5-1; J: TRBJ2-3; D: NA